This T cell receptor beta chain was sequenced for a study of blood T cell repertoires in COVID-19. Across the study: PBMCs, B-cell-depleted T cells, or T cells were the source of the cDNA or gDNA that made up the material.

Sequenced by immunoSEQ multiplex PCR; TCRdb stores in-frame clones only, minus some. The sample has roughly 30,000 clones; about 91% are singletons. CDR1 SGHNT and CDR2 YYREEE come from the germline V gene (reference sequence). The CDR3 has 14 amino acids. V was trimmed by 3 bases and J by 4 bases, leaving 11 bases between them. The specimen sequenced was peripheral blood. The chain couples TRBV5-4 to TRBJ2-1; possibly TRBD2 for D (6 bases). The source is a man older than 75 with acute or convalescent COVID-19. The CDR3 nucleotides read TGTGCCAGCAGCTCTGGACTAACTTACAATGAGCAGTTCTTC. It is translated as CASSSGLTYNEQFF.